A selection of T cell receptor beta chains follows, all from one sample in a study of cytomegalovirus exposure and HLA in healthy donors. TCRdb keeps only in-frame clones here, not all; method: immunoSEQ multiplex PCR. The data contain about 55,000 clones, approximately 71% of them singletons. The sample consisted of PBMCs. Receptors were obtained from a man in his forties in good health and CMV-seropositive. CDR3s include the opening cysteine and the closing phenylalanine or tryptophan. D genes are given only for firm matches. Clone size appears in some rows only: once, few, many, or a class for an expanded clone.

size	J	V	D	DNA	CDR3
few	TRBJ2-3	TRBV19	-	TGTGCCAGTAGTATAACAGGTATCAGCACAGATACGCAGTATTTT	CASSITGISTDTQYF
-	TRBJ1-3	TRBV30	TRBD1	TGTGCCTGGGACCTCGGACAGGGGAGAAACACCATATATTTT	CAWDLGQGRNTIYF
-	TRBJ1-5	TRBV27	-	TGTGCCACCTCCCCGGGGCGGGACAATCAGCCCCAGCATTTT	CATSPGRDNQPQHF
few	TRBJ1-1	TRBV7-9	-	TGTGCCAGCAGTGCAGGGTTCCCCACTGAAGCTTTCTTT	CASSAGFPTEAFF
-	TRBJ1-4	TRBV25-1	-	TGTGCCAGCAGTGAAGAGGCAGCTAATAATGAAAAACTGTTTTTT	CASSEEAANNEKLFF
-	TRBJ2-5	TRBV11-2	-	TGTGCCAGCAGCTTTCCTTCTGTGTTGCGAAAGACCCAGTACTTC	CASSFPSVLRKTQYF
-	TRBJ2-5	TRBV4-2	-	TGTGCCAGCAGCCAAGATCAGCGGGTCCAGTACTTC	CASSQDQRVQYF
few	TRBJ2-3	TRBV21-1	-	TGTGCCAGCAGCAAAGGAGGGACTAGCGGGGTAGCAGATACGCAGTATTTT	CASSKGGTSGVADTQYF
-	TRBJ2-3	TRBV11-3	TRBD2	TGTGCCAGCAGCCCGGGACTAGCGTGGGCAGATACGCAGTATTTT	CASSPGLAWADTQYF
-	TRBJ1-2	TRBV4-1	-	TGCGCCAGCAGCCAAGAGGGAACTCAGGGGTATGGCTACACCTTC	CASSQEGTQGYGYTF
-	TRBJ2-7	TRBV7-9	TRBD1	TGTGCCAGCAGCTTAGGCGGGACAGGGGCCCCCAAAGTATACTTC	CASSLGGTGAPKVYF
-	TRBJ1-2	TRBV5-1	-	TGCGCCAGCAGCGTACAGGGATATAGTGGCTACACCTTC	CASSVQGYSGYTF